This passage covers 16 T cell receptor beta chains from one sample sequenced in a study of T cell changes during pregnancy in multiple sclerosis. The table came from immunoSEQ multiplex PCR; TCRdb's copy has only in-frame clones and leaves some out. Of 79,000 or so clones detected, approximately 92% appear once; the ten largest clones hold approximately 0.2%. This sample comprised CD4+ T cells from peripheral blood mononuclear cells, obtained before pregnancy. The receptor set was obtained from a female donor with multiple sclerosis, enrolled in a pregnancy study.

The CDR3 region has the DNA TGTGCCAGCTCACCATCAGGGGGCACTTACAATGAGCAGTTCTTC. Translating gives CASSPSGGTYNEQFF. The V call is TRBV18, the J call TRBJ2-1, with 8 bases lining up with TRBD1. The CDR3 length is 15 residues. Germline V gene data show CDR1 as KGHSH and CDR2 as LQKENI. The J segment lost 4 bases and the V segment lost 2 bases, leaving 4 bases of the junction unmatched.

V usage is TRBV10-3 and J usage is TRBJ1-1; D is ambiguous. Trimming took 3 bases from V and 6 from J, leaving 14 bases between them. Germline CDR1 is ENHRY and CDR2 is SYGVKD. The CDR3 contains 14 residues. The CDR3 nucleotides read TGTGCCATCAGTGAAATCATCGGGGTTGCTGAAGCTTTCTTT. The encoded protein is CAISEIIGVAEAFF.

The chain recombines TRBV2 with TRBJ2-1; possibly TRBD1 for D (5 bases). Trimming shortened V by 2 bases and J by 2 bases, and 7 bases separated the two germline ends. Germline CDR1 is SNHLY and CDR2 is FYNNEI. This CDR3 has 14 amino acids. CDR3 nucleotide sequence: TGTGCCAGCAGTGAACAGGGAACCTACAATGAGCAGTTCTTC. It codes for CASSEQGTYNEQFF. Full variable domain (missing parts from reference TRBV2 and TRBJ2-1): EPEVTQTPSHQVTQMGQEVILRCVPISNHLYFYWYRQILGQKVEFLVSFYNNEISEKSEIFDDQFSVERPDGSNFTLKIRSTKLEDSAMYFCASSEQGTYNEQFFGPGTRLTVL.

V usage is TRBV5-1 and J usage is TRBJ2-5; 9 nucleotides align to TRBD1. J was trimmed by 3 bases and V by 8 bases; bases with no gene match: 14. The CDR3 has 16 residues. Germline values: CDR1 SGHRS, CDR2 YFSETQ. The CDR3 DNA reads TGCGCCAGTATCCTTGGTCCGGGACAGGGAAAAGAGACCCAGTACTTC. Translated: CASILGPGQGKETQYF.

This clone was seen once. The V and J genes are TRBV11-1 and TRBJ1-1, with no clear D. This CDR3 region has 15 residues. V gave up 1 base and J gave up 1 base, with 10 bases separating them. CDR1 and CDR2 from the germline V gene are SGHAT and FQDESV (reference sequence). This CDR3 is CASSLGATANTEAFF. The CDR3 DNA sequence: TGTGCCAGCAGCTTAGGGGCGACCGCGAACACTGAAGCTTTCTTT. Filled out from reference TRBV11-1 and TRBJ1-1, the complete variable domain reads EAEVAQSPRYKITEKSQAVAFWCDPISGHATLYWYRQILGQGPELLVQFQDESVVDDSQLPKDRFSAERLKGVDSTLKIQPAELGDSAMYLCASSLGATANTEAFFGQGTRLTVV.

The J gene is TRBJ1-1, the V gene TRBV18; the D gene is possibly TRBD1 (6 bases). The germline V gene has CDR1 KGHSH and CDR2 LQKENI. CDR3 length: 15 residues. Between the trimmed V and J ends, which lost 3 bases and 4 bases, there was a span of 15 bases. CDR3 in amino acids: CASSPQQGMGTEAFF. CDR3 bases: TGTGCCAGCTCACCTCAGCAGGGGATGGGCACTGAAGCTTTCTTT.

The chain carries TRBV2 and TRBJ1-2, with 8 bases that match TRBD1. CDR3 length: 13 residues. V shed 7 bases and J 4 bases; nucleotides not matched to a gene: 5. Germline V lookup: CDR1 SNHLY, CDR2 FYNNEI. DNA for the CDR3: TGTGCCAGCACCGGACAGGGCGTCTATGGCTACACCTTC. The encoded protein is CASTGQGVYGYTF.

This chain joins TRBV11-2 and TRBJ2-3; no firm D call. Germline V gives CDR1 SGHAT, CDR2 FQNNGV. This CDR3 is built from 12 residues. V dropped 5 bases and J dropped 1 base, with 4 bases sitting between them. The CDR3 protein is CASSRGTDTQYF. The CDR3 coding sequence is TGTGCCAGCAGCAGAGGCACAGATACGCAGTATTTT.

Details on this clone: The same CDR3 arises from other DNA sequences in this sample as well. The chain links TRBV19 to TRBJ2-1; D remains unclear. V was trimmed by 1 base and J by 4 bases, leaving 8 bases between them. The CDR3 totals 14 residues. Germline CDR1 and CDR2: LNHDA and SQIVND (reference sequence). The DNA for the CDR3 is TGTGCCAGTAGTATAGGCGGTAGTTACAATGAGCAGTTCTTC. This sequence encodes CASSIGGSYNEQFF.

The chain carries TRBV9 and TRBJ2-2, with TRBD2 identical over 8 bases. This CDR3 has 15 residues. With V trimmed by 4 bases and J by 0 bases, 2 bases remained unmatched. Per the germline V gene, CDR1 is SGDLS and CDR2 is YYNGEE. Written as DNA, the CDR3 is TGTGCCAGCAGCCAAGCGGGAGCGAACACCGGGGAGCTGTTTTTT. This codes for CASSQAGANTGELFF.

The rearrangement joins TRBV5-1 to TRBJ2-1, with 10 positions matching TRBD2. Per germline, CDR1 SGHRS and CDR2 YFSETQ. V shed 1 base and J 1 base; nucleotides not matched to a gene: 5. The CDR3 contains 17 residues. CDR3 sequence: CASSLRASGSSYNEQFF. The CDR3, as DNA: TGCGCCAGCAGCTTGCGCGCTAGCGGGAGTTCCTACAATGAGCAGTTCTTC.

The chain carries TRBV27 and TRBJ2-7, with D possibly matching TRBD2 (6 bases). Trimming cost V 2 bases and J 3 bases, with 8 bases left between them. This CDR3 is 13 amino acids long. CDR1 is MNHEY, CDR2 SMNVEV, per germline (reference sequence). In nucleotides, the CDR3 is TGTGCCAGCAGTTTACGGGGAGGCTACGAGCAGTACTTC. The encoded protein is CASSLRGGYEQYF.

The gene calls are TRBV9 and TRBJ2-1; 9 nucleotides match TRBD2. Looked up from germline, CDR1 is SGDLS and CDR2 is YYNGEE. The CDR3 has 15 residues. V lost 3 bases and J lost 4; bases outside the gene matches: 5. This CDR3 is CASSGSGGRYNEQFF. Here the CDR3 DNA reads TGTGCCAGCAGCGGTAGCGGGGGCCGATACAATGAGCAGTTCTTC.

V usage is TRBV28 and J usage is TRBJ1-5, with D unresolved. V lost 3 bases and J 6 bases, leaving 12 bases between the germline ends. CDR1 MDHEN and CDR2 SYDVKM come from the germline V gene. The CDR3 runs to 14 residues. CDR3: CASSFIVIPQPQHF. The CDR3 DNA reads as TGTGCCAGCAGTTTTATAGTGATCCCTCAGCCCCAGCATTTT.

This chain connects TRBV5-4 to TRBJ2-7; the match to TRBD1 covers 9 bases. The V gene's germline CDR1 is SGHNT and CDR2 YYREEE (reference sequence). This CDR3 is 13 amino acids long. Germline trimming cut 3 bases from V and 4 bases from J; bases unmatched to any gene: 2. CDR3 nucleotide sequence: TGTGCCAGCAGCTACAGGGGGCAGTACGAGCAGTACTTC. Protein product: CASSYRGQYEQYF. The full variable domain, in which reference TRBV5-4 and TRBJ2-7 provide the parts outside the CDR3, is ETGVTQSPTHLIKTRGQQVTLRCSSQSGHNTVSWYQQALGQGPQFIFQYYREEENGRGNFPPRFSGLQFPNYSSELNVNALELDDSALYLCASSYRGQYEQYFGPGTRLTVT.

This sequence joins TRBV9 and TRBJ2-7, with D possibly being TRBD1 (6 bases). The CDR3 runs 14 residues. Germline V gene sequence: CDR1 SGDLS, CDR2 YYNGEE. V was cut by 1 base and J by 2 bases, with 10 bases left in between. The chain's CDR3 is CASSVWTVTYEQYF. In nucleotides, the CDR3 is TGTGCCAGCAGCGTATGGACAGTAACCTACGAGCAGTACTTC.